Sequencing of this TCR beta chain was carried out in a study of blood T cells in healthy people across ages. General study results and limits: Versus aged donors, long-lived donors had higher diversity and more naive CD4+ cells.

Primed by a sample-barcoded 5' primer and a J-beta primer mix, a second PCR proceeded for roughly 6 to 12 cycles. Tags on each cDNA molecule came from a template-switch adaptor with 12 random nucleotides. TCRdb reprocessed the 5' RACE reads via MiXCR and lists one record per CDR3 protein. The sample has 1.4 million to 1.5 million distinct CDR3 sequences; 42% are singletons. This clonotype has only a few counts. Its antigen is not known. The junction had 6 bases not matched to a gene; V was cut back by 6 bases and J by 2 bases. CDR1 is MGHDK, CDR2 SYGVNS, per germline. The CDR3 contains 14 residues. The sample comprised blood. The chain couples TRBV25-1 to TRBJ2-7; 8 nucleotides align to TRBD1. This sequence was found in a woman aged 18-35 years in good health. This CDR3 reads CASRGTGQTYEQYF. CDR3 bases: TGTGCCAGCAGGGGGACAGGACAGACCTACGAGCAGTACTTC.